One sample yielded the 26 T cell receptor beta chains listed below, sequenced in a study of shared clonotypes between healthy human individuals. TCRdb's table, derived via immunoSEQ multiplex PCR, lists solely in-frame clones and lacks some. The sample consists of hundreds of thousands of clones, just over 95% of them appearing once. CD45RO negativity and positive selection for CCR7 defined naive CD8 cells, a population that excluded terminally differentiated effector memory CD45RA+ cells. Sequencing used naive CD8+ T cells sorted from blood. The receptors come from a man aged 25-45 years in good health.

V is TRBV27 and J is TRBJ2-5; D remains unclear. This CDR3 comprises 16 residues. Germline CDR1 reads MNHEY; CDR2 reads SMNVEV (reference sequence). V was trimmed by 0 bases and J by 3 bases, leaving 14 bases between them. CDR3 bases: TGTGCCAGCAGTTTATCGGGAATGGTCTGGAAAGAGACCCAGTACTTC. This codes for CASSLSGMVWKETQYF.

The chain combines TRBV18 with TRBJ1-5; D possibly corresponds to TRBD1 (6 bases). The V end lost 3 bases, the J end lost 9 bases, and 12 bases lay between the germline ends. CDR3 length: 13 amino acids. Germline CDR1 is KGHSH and CDR2 is LQKENI. The CDR3 reads CASSPEQGGPQHF. Here the CDR3 DNA reads TGTGCCAGCTCACCGGAACAGGGCGGGCCCCAGCATTTT.

This chain links TRBV14 with TRBJ1-5, with D unclear. From germline, CDR1 is SGHDN and CDR2 FVKESK. V lost 0 bases and J 0 bases, leaving 15 bases between the germline ends. CDR3 length equals 18 residues. DNA of the CDR3: TGTGCCAGCAGCCAAGATAGGGCGGTTGATTATAGCAATCAGCCCCAGCATTTT. Translating it yields CASSQDRAVDYSNQPQHF.

The CDR3 DNA sequence: TGTGCCAGCAGCCCGGGGAACACCGGGGAGCTGTTTTTT. Translating it yields CASSPGNTGELFF. The chain couples TRBV7-2 to TRBJ2-2; no clear D. The germline gives CDR1 SGHTA, CDR2 FQGNSA. The CDR3 has 13 amino acids. Trimming pared 5 bases from V and 1 base from J, leaving 5 bases between.

The chain carries TRBV28 and TRBJ1-4; TRBD1 might be the D (6 bases). The CDR3 spans 14 residues. Trimming shortened V by 5 bases and J by 7 bases, and 14 bases separated the two germline ends. From germline, CDR1 is MDHEN and CDR2 SYDVKM. The CDR3 is CASSPTGAPEKLFF. For the CDR3, the DNA is TGTGCCAGCAGTCCGACGGGGGCTCCTGAAAAACTGTTTTTT.

The chain employs TRBV4-1 and TRBJ2-3, with 15 bases identical to TRBD2. This CDR3 has 17 amino acids. CDR1 is MGHRA and CDR2 is YSYEKL in the germline V gene. V trimming: 3 bases; J trimming: 6 bases; junction bases outside the gene matches: 7. CDR3 nucleotides: TGCGCCAGCAGCCATGTGGGACTAGCGGGAGGCATGGATACGCAGTATTTT. Amino acid sequence: CASSHVGLAGGMDTQYF.

The rearrangement links TRBV6-1 to TRBJ2-7, with 10 bases matching TRBD1. Germline assignment: CDR1 MNHNS and CDR2 SASEGT. V shed 6 bases, J shed 3 bases, and the junction held 5 bases outside the gene matches. The CDR3 contains 14 residues. The chain's CDR3 is CASSPGQGYYEQYF. Here the CDR3 DNA reads TGTGCCAGCAGCCCGGGACAGGGGTACTACGAGCAGTACTTC.

The chain uses TRBV7-9 and TRBJ2-1; 10 bases match TRBD2. V gave up 7 bases and J gave up 5 bases; unmatched junction bases: 14. Per the germline V gene, CDR1 is SEHNR and CDR2 is FQNEAQ (reference sequence). This CDR3 is built from 17 residues. The DNA for the CDR3 is TGTGCCAGCACCCTCCCCCGGGACCTAGCGGGAGACAATGAGCAGTTCTTC. This translates into CASTLPRDLAGDNEQFF. Together with reference TRBV7-9 and TRBJ2-1, the CDR3 gives the full variable domain: DTGVSQNPRHKITKRGQNVTFRCDPISEHNRLYWYRQTLGQGPEFLTYFQNEAQLEKSRLLSDRFSAERPKGSFSTLEIQRTEQGDSAMYLCASTLPRDLAGDNEQFFGPGTRLTVL.

As to this clone: Being one base from a much bigger clone, this may be a read error. The same CDR3 arises from other DNA sequences in this sample as well. This rearrangement joins TRBV11-3 to TRBJ2-1; D remains ambiguous. The V end was cut by 1 base, the J end by 7 bases, with 2 bases between. The CDR3 contains 11 residues. In germline, CDR1 is SGHNT, CDR2 YENEEA. The DNA for the CDR3 is TGTGCCAGCAGCTTAGGGAATGAGCAGTTCTTC. Encoded protein: CASSLGNEQFF.

The V and J genes are TRBV4-1 and TRBJ1-1; possible D gene TRBD1, 5 bases. The CDR3 spans 15 residues. Germline assignment: CDR1 MGHRA and CDR2 YSYEKL. The ends were cut back, 4 bases at V and 8 bases at J, with 20 bases in the middle. The CDR3 sequence is CASSLSTVGGREAFF. The CDR3 DNA sequence: TGCGCCAGCAGCCTCTCGACCGTCGGGGGTAGGGAAGCTTTCTTT.

V gene TRBV7-9 combines with J gene TRBJ2-2; D is undetermined. V lost 5 bases and J 6 bases, leaving 10 bases between the germline ends. The germline V gene encodes CDR1 SEHNR and CDR2 FQNEAQ (reference sequence). The CDR3 spans 13 residues. The CDR3 spells CASSLQKPGELFF. The CDR3, as DNA: TGTGCCAGCAGCCTACAGAAGCCCGGGGAGCTGTTTTTT.

This sequence joins TRBV9 and TRBJ2-6, with D maybe TRBD1 (6 bases). This CDR3 is 16 amino acids long. Trimming shortened V by 3 bases and J by 2 bases, and 12 bases separated the two germline ends. Per germline, CDR1 SGDLS and CDR2 YYNGEE. The CDR3 DNA sequence: TGTGCCAGCAGCGCACAGGGAAACGCTGGGGCCAACGTCCTGACTTTC. Translated: CASSAQGNAGANVLTF.

The rearrangement joins TRBV28 to TRBJ1-1; D is perhaps TRBD1 (5 bases). Trimming left V 6 bases short and J 1 base short, with 18 bases between. Germline lookup yields CDR1 MDHEN and CDR2 SYDVKM. The CDR3 covers 16 residues. CDR3 coding DNA: TGTGCCAGCAGCCTCGCGGTGGGGAGGGGGAACACTGAAGCTTTCTTT. Its translation is CASSLAVGRGNTEAFF.

Notes on this clone: Germline is not matched at one junction end, which may reflect a read error. V is TRBV7-7 and J is TRBJ2-1, with TRBD1 matching 7 bases. This CDR3 has 16 residues. Per the germline V gene, CDR1 is SSHAT and CDR2 is FNYEAQ (reference sequence). The CDR3 sequence is CASNGAKGAKNNEQFF. The CDR3 DNA reads as TGTGCTAGCAATGGGGCGAAGGGGGCGAAGAACAATGAGCAGTTCTTC.

The rearrangement uses TRBV18 and TRBJ2-7; 7 bases fit TRBD1. Germline trimming cut 5 bases from V and 5 bases from J; bases unmatched to any gene: 12. CDR1 is KGHSH and CDR2 is LQKENI in the germline V gene. The CDR3 contains 15 residues. The CDR3 nucleotides are TGTGCCAGCTCATCTAAAACCGGGACAGCTAACGAGCAGTACTTC. This codes for CASSSKTGTANEQYF.

The V call is TRBV6-5, the J call TRBJ2-7, with 7 nucleotides matching TRBD2. CDR1 is MNHEY, CDR2 SVGAGI, per germline. Losses at the gene ends were 7 bases for V and 3 bases for J; bases not matched to a gene: 6. This CDR3 is built from 13 residues. CDR3 sequence reads: CASTMGGSYEQYF. The CDR3 DNA follows: TGTGCCAGCACCATGGGCGGGAGCTACGAGCAGTACTTC.

On this clone itself: In the same sample, other DNA sequences code for this CDR3. V gene TRBV27 combines with J gene TRBJ2-7; weak D call: TRBD1 (5 bases). There are 13 residues in the CDR3. Germline V gene sequence: CDR1 MNHEY, CDR2 SMNVEV (reference sequence). With 6 bases removed from V and 0 bases from J, the gap between germline ends came to 9 bases. CDR3 in amino acids: CASRYRSSYEQYF. The DNA for the CDR3 is TGTGCCAGCAGGTACAGGAGCTCCTACGAGCAGTACTTC.

This clone showed up just once. The chain links TRBV6-4 to TRBJ2-2, with a tentative D call TRBD2 (5 bases). The CDR3 runs 14 residues. Germline assignment: CDR1 MRHNA and CDR2 SNTAGT. V was cut by 6 bases and J by 0 bases, with 8 bases left in between. CDR3 nucleotides: TGTGCCAGCAGCTTGGGAGCGAACACCGGGGAGCTGTTTTTT. Protein product: CASSLGANTGELFF.

The chain carries TRBV15 and TRBJ1-4; 8 nucleotides line up with TRBD1. The CDR3 has 14 residues. CDR1 is LNHNV and CDR2 is YYDKDF in the germline V gene (reference sequence). Trimming removed 5 bases from V and 5 bases from J; junction bases left unmatched: 4. The CDR3 protein is CATSQTGENEKLFF. For the CDR3, the DNA is TGTGCCACCAGCCAGACAGGGGAGAATGAAAAACTGTTTTTT. The full variable domain, with the rest looked up from reference TRBV15 and TRBJ1-4, is DAMVIQNPRYQVTQFGKPVTLSCSQTLNHNVMYWYQQKSSQAPKLLFHYYDKDFNNEADTPDNFQSRRPNTSFCFLDIRSPGLGDTAMYLCATSQTGENEKLFFGSGTQLSVL.

The chain links TRBV2 to TRBJ1-2; D is unclear. The V end lost 7 bases, the J end lost 4 bases, and 10 bases lay between the germline ends. The CDR3 sequence is 12 residues long. Germline V gene lookup returns CDR1 SNHLY and CDR2 FYNNEI. The CDR3 DNA reads as TGTGCCAGCATTGGCAGATCCTATGGCTACACCTTC. It codes for CASIGRSYGYTF. Full variable domain (outside the CDR3, taken from reference TRBV2 and TRBJ1-2): EPEVTQTPSHQVTQMGQEVILRCVPISNHLYFYWYRQILGQKVEFLVSFYNNEISEKSEIFDDQFSVERPDGSNFTLKIRSTKLEDSAMYFCASIGRSYGYTFGSGTRLTVV.

A remark on this clone: A junction boundary mismatches the germline segment, possibly from a read error. The J gene is TRBJ2-2, the V gene TRBV7-3; maybe TRBD1 (6 bases). CDR1 SGHTA and CDR2 FQGTGA come from the germline V gene. The CDR3 is 14 amino acids. The CDR3 loop is CASSVTGHTGELFF. CDR3 DNA: TGTGCCAGCAGCGTAACAGGGCACACCGGGGAGCTGTTTTTT.

CDR3 loop: CASSRFDSGIFDEQFF. The CDR3 DNA reads TGTGCCAGCAGCCGCTTTGATAGCGGGATATTTGATGAGCAGTTCTTC. The chain has TRBV7-8 and TRBJ2-1; 8 nucleotides match TRBD2. The germline CDR1 and CDR2 sequences are SGHVS and FQNEAQ. The V gene end was trimmed by 5 bases and the J gene end by 8 bases; junction bases not matched to a gene: 14. This CDR3 spans 16 amino acids.

This clone is a singleton in its sample. The J gene is TRBJ2-7, the V gene TRBV7-9, with 10 bases matching TRBD2. The CDR3 length is 19 residues. CDR1 is SEHNR and CDR2 is FQNEAQ in the germline V gene (reference sequence). Trimming at V came to 3 bases and at J to 3 bases, leaving 17 bases not matched to a gene. The CDR3 nucleotides are TGTGCCAGCAGCTTTGCTAGCGGGAGTGAGGGGCGTTGGCTCTACGAGCAGTACTTC. Translated, it gives CASSFASGSEGRWLYEQYF.

This sequence joins TRBV27 and TRBJ2-1, with 8 nucleotides matching TRBD1. Germline V CDR1 and CDR2: MNHEY, SMNVEV (reference sequence). V gave up 5 bases and J gave up 5 bases; unmatched junction bases: 11. The CDR3 loop spans 16 amino acids. DNA of the CDR3: TGTGCCAGCAGTCCCGGACAGGGCCCAAAAAACAATGAGCAGTTCTTC. This gives the protein CASSPGQGPKNNEQFF.

The chain combines TRBV7-9 with TRBJ2-1; a weak D match, TRBD2 (6 bases). The germline gives CDR1 SEHNR, CDR2 FQNEAQ (reference sequence). Trimming took off 5 bases at V and 3 bases at J, with 23 bases between the two ends. The CDR3 sequence is 18 residues long. Here the CDR3 reads CASSPDQRAEGNYNEQFF. The CDR3 DNA follows: TGTGCCAGCAGCCCAGATCAGCGGGCAGAGGGGAACTACAATGAGCAGTTCTTC.

The rearrangement links TRBV28 to TRBJ2-2, with D perhaps matching TRBD1 or TRBD2 (5 bases each). The CDR3 has 13 amino acids. The ends were cut back, 5 bases at V and 5 bases at J, with 9 bases in the middle. CDR1 is MDHEN and CDR2 is SYDVKM in the germline V gene. In nucleotides, the CDR3 is TGTGCCAGCAGTCCGAGGGGAACCGGGGAGCTGTTTTTT. Protein product: CASSPRGTGELFF.